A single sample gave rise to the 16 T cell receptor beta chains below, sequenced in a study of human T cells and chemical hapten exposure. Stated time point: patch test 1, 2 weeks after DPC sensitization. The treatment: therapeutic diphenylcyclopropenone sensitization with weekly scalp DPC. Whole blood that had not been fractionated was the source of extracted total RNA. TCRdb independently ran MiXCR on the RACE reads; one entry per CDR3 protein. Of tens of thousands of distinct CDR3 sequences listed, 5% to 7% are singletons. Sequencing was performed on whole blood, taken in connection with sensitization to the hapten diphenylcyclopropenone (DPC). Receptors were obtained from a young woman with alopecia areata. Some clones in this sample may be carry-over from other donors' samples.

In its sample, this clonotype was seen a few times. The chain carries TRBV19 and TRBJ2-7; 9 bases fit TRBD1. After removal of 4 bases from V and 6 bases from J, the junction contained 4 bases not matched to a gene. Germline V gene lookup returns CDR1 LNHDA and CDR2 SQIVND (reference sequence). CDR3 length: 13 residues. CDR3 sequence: CASSTGQGFEQYF. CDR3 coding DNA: TGTGCCAGTAGTACTGGACAGGGGTTCGAGCAGTACTTC.

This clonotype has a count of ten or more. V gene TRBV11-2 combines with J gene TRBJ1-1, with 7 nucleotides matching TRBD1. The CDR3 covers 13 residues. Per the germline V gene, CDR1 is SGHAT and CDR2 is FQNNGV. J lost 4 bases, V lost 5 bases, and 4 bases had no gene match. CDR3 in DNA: TGTGCCAGCAGCCGAGACAGGGCCACTGAAGCTTTCTTT. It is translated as CASSRDRATEAFF.

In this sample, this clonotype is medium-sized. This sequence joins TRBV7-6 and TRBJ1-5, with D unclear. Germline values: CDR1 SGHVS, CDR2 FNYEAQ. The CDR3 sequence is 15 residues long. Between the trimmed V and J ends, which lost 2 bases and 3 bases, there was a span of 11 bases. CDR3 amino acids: CASSLSGSPNQPQHF. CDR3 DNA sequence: TGTGCCAGCAGCTTATCGGGCAGTCCCAATCAGCCCCAGCATTTT.

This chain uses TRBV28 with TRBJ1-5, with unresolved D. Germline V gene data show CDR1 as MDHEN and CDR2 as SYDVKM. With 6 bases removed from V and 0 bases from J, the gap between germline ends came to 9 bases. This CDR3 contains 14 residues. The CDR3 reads CASRNFHSNQPQHF. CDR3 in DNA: TGTGCCAGCAGGAACTTCCATAGCAATCAGCCCCAGCATTTT.

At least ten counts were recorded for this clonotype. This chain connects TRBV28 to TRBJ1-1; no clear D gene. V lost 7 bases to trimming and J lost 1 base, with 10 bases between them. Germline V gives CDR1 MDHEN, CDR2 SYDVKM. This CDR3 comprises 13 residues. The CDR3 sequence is CASTHTRNTEAFF. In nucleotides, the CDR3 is TGTGCCAGCACCCACACTAGGAACACTGAAGCTTTCTTT.

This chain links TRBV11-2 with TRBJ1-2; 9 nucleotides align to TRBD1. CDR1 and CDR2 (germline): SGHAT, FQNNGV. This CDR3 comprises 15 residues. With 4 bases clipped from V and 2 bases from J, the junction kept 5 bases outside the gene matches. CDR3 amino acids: CASSSEGQGNYGYTF. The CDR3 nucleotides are TGTGCCAGCAGCTCCGAAGGACAGGGGAACTATGGCTACACCTTC.

Here the CDR3 reads CATADRAYGYTF. DNA for the CDR3: TGTGCCACCGCGGACAGGGCCTATGGCTACACCTTC. The chain uses TRBV19 and TRBJ1-2; 8 bases are a match to TRBD1. V trimming: 10 bases; J trimming: 4 bases; junction bases outside the gene matches: 5. The CDR3 sequence is 12 residues long. CDR1 LNHDA and CDR2 SQIVND come from the germline V gene (reference sequence).

The CDR3 is CASSTLTDTQYF. CDR3 sequence (DNA): TGTGCCAGCAGCACCCTCACAGATACGCAGTATTTT. The V call is TRBV11-2, the J call TRBJ2-3; no firm D call. This CDR3 spans 12 amino acids. The V and J ends lost 5 bases and 2 bases respectively, with 5 bases between them. Germline CDR1 SGHAT, CDR2 FQNNGV.

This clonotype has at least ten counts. CDR3 region: CASSFGLGQEKLFF. The CDR3 region has the DNA TGTGCCAGCAGCTTCGGTTTGGGGCAGGAAAAACTGTTTTTT. V is TRBV12-3 or TRBV12-4 and J is TRBJ1-4, with a weak D call TRBD1 (5 bases). Trimming shortened V by 6 bases and J by 8 bases, and 16 bases separated the two germline ends. The CDR3 is 14 amino acids.

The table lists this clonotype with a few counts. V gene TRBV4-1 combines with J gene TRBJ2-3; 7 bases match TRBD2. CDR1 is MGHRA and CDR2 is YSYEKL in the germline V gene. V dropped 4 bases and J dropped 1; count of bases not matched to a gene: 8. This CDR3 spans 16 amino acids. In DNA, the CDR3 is TGCGCCAGCAGCCGTTATTCTAGCGGCCGCACAGATACGCAGTATTTT. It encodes CASSRYSSGRTDTQYF.

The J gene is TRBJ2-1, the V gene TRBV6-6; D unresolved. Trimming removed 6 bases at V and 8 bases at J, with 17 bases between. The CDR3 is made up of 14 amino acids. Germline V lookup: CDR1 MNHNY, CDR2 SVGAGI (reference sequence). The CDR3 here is CASSRLALNDEQFF. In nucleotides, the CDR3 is TGTGCCAGCAGCCGACTGGCCCTGAACGATGAGCAGTTCTTC.

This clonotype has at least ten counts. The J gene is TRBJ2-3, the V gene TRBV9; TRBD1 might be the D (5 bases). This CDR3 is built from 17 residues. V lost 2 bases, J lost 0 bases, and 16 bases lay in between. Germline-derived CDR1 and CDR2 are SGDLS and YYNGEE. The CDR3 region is CASSVTDLLYSTDTQYF. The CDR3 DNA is TGTGCCAGCAGCGTGACAGATCTTCTCTATAGCACAGATACGCAGTATTTT.

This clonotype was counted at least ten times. CDR3 sequence reads: CASSSLLQTGEAFF. In DNA form, the CDR3 reads TGTGCCAGCAGTTCACTTCTCCAGACAGGGGAAGCTTTCTTT. The genes are TRBV6-5 and TRBJ1-1, with 7 positions matching TRBD1. The CDR3 totals 14 residues. The V gene's germline CDR1 is MNHEY and CDR2 SVGAGI. V gave up 4 bases and J gave up 8 bases; unmatched junction bases: 10.

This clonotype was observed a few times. For the CDR3, the DNA is TGTGCCAGCAGCTTGGGACAGTTCTGGGGGAACACTGAAGCTTTCTTT. Translated, it gives CASSLGQFWGNTEAFF. The chain carries TRBV7-2 and TRBJ1-1, with 7 bases matching TRBD1. Germline V gene lookup returns CDR1 SGHTA and CDR2 FQGNSA. This CDR3 has 16 residues. J lost 1 base, V lost 3 bases, and 8 bases had no gene match.

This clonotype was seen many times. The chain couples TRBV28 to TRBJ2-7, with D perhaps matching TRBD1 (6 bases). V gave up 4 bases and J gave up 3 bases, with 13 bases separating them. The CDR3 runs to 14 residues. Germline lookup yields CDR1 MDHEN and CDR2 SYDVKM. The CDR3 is CASSSWTVNYEQYF. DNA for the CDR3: TGTGCCAGCAGTTCCTGGACAGTAAACTACGAGCAGTACTTC.

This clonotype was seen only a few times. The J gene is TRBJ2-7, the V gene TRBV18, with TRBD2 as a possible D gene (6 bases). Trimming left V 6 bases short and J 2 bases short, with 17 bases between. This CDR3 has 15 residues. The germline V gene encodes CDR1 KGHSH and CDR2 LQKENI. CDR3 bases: TGTGCCAGCTCTTGGGGGGACGGACCTACCTACGAGCAGTACTTC. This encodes CASSWGDGPTYEQYF.